A single sample is the source of the 25 T cell receptor beta chains below, sequenced in a study of immune characterization of retroperitoneal liposarcoma. Using its own MiXCR run on the PCR reads, TCRdb lists one record per CDR3 protein. The sample has more than 9,000 distinct CDR3 sequences, roughly a quarter seen once; the top ten hold around a tenth. The material sequenced was tumor tissue. Receptor source: a female donor with retroperitoneal liposarcoma.

This clonotype has just a few counts. The chain combines TRBV10-3 with TRBJ2-5, with 11 bases that match TRBD2. The DNA end lines up better with TRBJ2-7; the J call may be wrong. CDR3 length: 16 amino acids. Germline CDR1 is ENHRY and CDR2 is SYGVKD. The CDR3 nucleotides read TGTGCCACCAAACCTTCTAGCGGGAGGCCAGGTTACGAGCAGTACTTC. It specifies CATKPSSGRPGYEQYF.

The rearrangement uses TRBV7-2 and TRBJ2-1; D could derive from TRBD1 or TRBD2 (6 bases each). Germline V lookup: CDR1 SGHTA, CDR2 FQGNSA. This CDR3 has 14 amino acids. Trimming stripped 5 bases from V and 13 bases from J, with 21 bases between. CDR3 sequence: CASSGTGSRETQFF. In DNA, the CDR3 is TGTGCCAGCAGCGGAACAGGGTCCCGGGAGACCCAGTTCTTC.

This rearrangement joins TRBV30 to TRBJ2-1; D is uncertain. This CDR3 is built from 15 residues. The germline gives CDR1 GTSNPN, CDR2 SVGIG (reference sequence). The ends were cut back, 0 bases at V and 6 bases at J, with 15 bases in the middle. The CDR3 spells CAWSVLGAASNEQFF. CDR3 bases: TGTGCCTGGAGTGTACTCGGAGCCGCCTCCAATGAGCAGTTCTTC. Looking up the rest from reference TRBV30 and TRBJ2-1 gives the full variable domain: SQTIHQWPATLVQPVGSPLSLECTVEGTSNPNLYWYRQAAGRGLQLLFYSVGIGQISSEVPQNLSASRPQDRQFILSSKKLLLSDSGFYLCAWSVLGAASNEQFFGPGTRLTVL.

Ten or more counts support this clonotype. The V gene is TRBV7-2, the J gene TRBJ1-3; 7 bases align to TRBD1. Germline-derived CDR1 and CDR2 are SGHTA and FQGNSA. The CDR3 has 13 residues. V lost 4 bases and J lost 4; bases outside the gene matches: 1. CDR3 region: CASSSDRGNTIYF. DNA of the CDR3: TGTGCCAGCAGCTCGGACAGGGGAAACACCATATATTTT.

The V and J genes are TRBV6-1 and TRBJ2-4; 8 bases map to TRBD1. The J call may be incorrect, as the DNA end agrees better with TRBJ2-1. CDR3 length: 16 amino acids. Germline V gene data show CDR1 as MNHNS and CDR2 as SASEGT. The CDR3 DNA sequence: TGTGCCAGCAAATTTACGGGACAGGTCAGAGTAGAGACCCAGTTCTTC. Protein: CASKFTGQVRVETQFF.

This clonotype has ten or more counts. V is TRBV12-3 or TRBV12-4 and J is TRBJ2-4; D may be TRBD1 (6 bases). Trimming left V 3 bases short and J 1 base short, with 7 bases between. The CDR3 is 14 amino acids. For the CDR3, the DNA is TGTGCCAGCAGTTTGGGGGCCGCCAAAAACATTCAGTACTTC. As protein: CASSLGAAKNIQYF.

This clonotype is judged medium-sized. The V and J genes are TRBV6-1 and TRBJ2-1, with no clear D. V lost 5 bases, J lost 13 bases, and 15 bases lay in between. Germline V gives CDR1 MNHNS, CDR2 SASEGT. There are 12 residues in the CDR3. CDR3 residues: CASSYNQETQFF. The DNA for the CDR3 is TGTGCCAGCAGTTATAACCAAGAGACCCAGTTCTTC.

The chain uses TRBV7-2 and TRBJ1-4; no clear D gene. Per germline, CDR1 SGHTA and CDR2 FQGNSA. V was pared by 1 base and J by 8 bases, with 14 bases between. This CDR3 has 15 residues. The CDR3 protein is CASSLGFRAYEKLFF. CDR3 DNA: TGTGCCAGCAGCTTAGGATTTAGGGCTTACGAAAAACTGTTTTTT.

The chain recombines TRBV7-3 with TRBJ2-1; TRBD1 agrees at 9 bases. There are 15 residues in the CDR3. Germline-derived CDR1 and CDR2 are SGHTA and FQGTGA. After removal of 5 bases from V and 7 bases from J, the junction contained 9 bases not matched to a gene. The CDR3 sequence: CASSPGTGLVNEQFF. The CDR3 nucleotides are TGTGCCAGCAGCCCCGGGACAGGGTTGGTAAATGAGCAGTTCTTC. The variable domain in full, completed from reference TRBV7-3 and TRBJ2-1, reads GAGVSQTPSNKVTEKGKYVELRCDPISGHTALYWYRQSLGQGPEFLIYFQGTGAADDSGLPNDRFFAVRPEGSVSTLKIQRTERGDSAVYLCASSPGTGLVNEQFFGPGTRLTVL.

Comments on this clonotype: One end of the junction fails to match germline, which may point to a read error. The rearrangement links TRBV6-1 to TRBJ2-1; D remains ambiguous. CDR1 and CDR2 (germline): MNHNS, SASEGT. The CDR3 is 14 residues long. CDR3 amino acids: CVSSPGIGYNEQFF. CDR3 bases: TGTGTCAGCAGTCCTGGGATCGGCTACAATGAGCAGTTCTTC.

The rearrangement joins TRBV7-4 to TRBJ2-5, with a weak D call TRBD1 (6 bases). Trimming stripped 4 bases from V and 3 bases from J, with 12 bases between. CDR1 SGHVT and CDR2 SQSDAQ come from the germline V gene. The CDR3 contains 14 residues. The CDR3 here is CASSSLGGKETQYF. The CDR3 DNA reads TGTGCCAGCAGCTCCCTTGGGGGCAAAGAGACCCAGTACTTC.

The chain uses TRBV7-2 and TRBJ2-1; 10 positions agree with TRBD1. V was clipped by 7 bases and J by 13 bases; unmatched bases: 16. CDR3 length: 15 amino acids. Germline CDR1 and CDR2: SGHTA and FQGNSA. The CDR3 region has the DNA TGTGCCAGCACCACCCCGGGACAGGGGAGGGACATTCAGTTCTTC. This encodes CASTTPGQGRDIQFF.

The CDR3 DNA is TGTGCCAGCAGTGGGATTCAGGGGGGAAATGAGAGGTACACTGAAGCTTTCTTT. This sequence encodes CASSGIQGGNERYTEAFF. This chain uses TRBV12-3 or TRBV12-4 with TRBJ1-1; 7 nucleotides align to TRBD1. The V and J ends lost 5 bases and 3 bases, in that order; junction bases with no gene match: 18. This CDR3 contains 18 residues.

The chain has TRBV12-3 or TRBV12-4 and TRBJ2-2; D is possibly TRBD2 (5 bases). V lost 3 bases and J lost 5, with 10 bases in between. This CDR3 has 14 amino acids. CDR3 in amino acids: CASSFLPGTGELFF. In DNA form, the CDR3 reads TGTGCCAGCAGTTTTCTACCGGGAACCGGGGAGCTGTTTTTT.

The V gene is TRBV4-1, the J gene TRBJ2-2; tentative D call: TRBD2 (5 bases). CDR1 MGHRA and CDR2 YSYEKL come from the germline V gene. The CDR3 length is 13 residues. Trimming removed 4 bases from V and 8 bases from J, with 11 bases in between. CDR3 amino acids: CASSPGLKGELFF. Here the CDR3 DNA reads TGCGCCAGCAGCCCCGGACTCAAAGGGGAGCTGTTTTTT.

By share, this clonotype counts as medium-sized. In nucleotides, the CDR3 is TGTGCCAGCATCCCGAGAGGACTAGCGGGAGTCCACGAGCAGTACTTC. Its protein is CASIPRGLAGVHEQYF. The genes are TRBV6-1 and TRBJ2-1; 13 bases fit TRBD2. The J call may be in error: the DNA end matches TRBJ2-7 better. There are 16 residues in the CDR3. The V gene's germline CDR1 is MNHNS and CDR2 SASEGT.

This chain uses TRBV12-5 with TRBJ2-1, with D hard to call. V was clipped by 6 bases and J by 7 bases, with 10 bases between them. There are 12 residues in the CDR3. The germline V gene has CDR1 LGHNT and CDR2 FRNRAP. The CDR3 DNA sequence: TGTGCTAGTGGCAGAATCCCAAATGAGCAGTTCTTC. Residues: CASGRIPNEQFF.

This clonotype occurred many times. The J gene is TRBJ2-1, the V gene TRBV6-1, with 8 positions matching TRBD1. The CDR3 consists of 18 residues. The J segment lost 5 bases and the V segment lost 3 bases, leaving 15 bases of the junction unmatched. Germline V gene data show CDR1 as MNHNS and CDR2 as SASEGT. The CDR3 bases are TGTGCCAGCAGTGAGCGAATGTTAGGACAGGGTGTCAACAATGAGCAGTTCTTC. Translated: CASSERMLGQGVNNEQFF.

V is TRBV12-3 or TRBV12-4 and J is TRBJ2-5; 12 bases agree with TRBD2. Trimming cost V 6 bases and J 11 bases; bases outside gene matches: 13. The CDR3 runs 15 residues. Here the CDR3 reads CASRLAGGSYNEQYF. CDR3 nucleotides: TGTGCCAGCAGACTAGCGGGGGGCTCCTACAATGAGCAGTACTTC.

The rearrangement joins TRBV6-1 to TRBJ1-5, with D hard to call. V dropped 6 bases and J dropped 3 bases, with 6 bases sitting between them. This CDR3 comprises 12 residues. The germline V gene has CDR1 MNHNS and CDR2 SASEGT. The CDR3 DNA sequence: TGTGCCAGCAGGGAAACCAATCAGCCCCAGCATTTT. Translated, it gives CASRETNQPQHF.

In this sample, this clonotype turned up a few times. V and J are TRBV6-1 and TRBJ1-1; D ambiguous. Germline assignment: CDR1 MNHNS and CDR2 SASEGT. V lost 4 bases, J lost 1 base, and 10 bases lay in between. The CDR3 consists of 14 residues. DNA of the CDR3: TGTGCCAGCAGTGTGAGTGAGGGGAACACTGAAGCTTTCTTT. As protein: CASSVSEGNTEAFF.

The chain recombines TRBV10-1 with TRBJ2-1; TRBD2 aligns across 10 bases. The J call is doubtful: the DNA matches TRBJ2-4 better. This CDR3 contains 13 residues. From germline, CDR1 is WNHNN and CDR2 SYGVQD (reference sequence). The CDR3 here is CASSVTSGNIQYF. CDR3 in DNA: TGCGCCAGCAGTGTGACTAGCGGGAACATTCAGTACTTC.

The chain joins TRBV6-1 to TRBJ2-1, with unresolved D. Germline V gene sequence: CDR1 MNHNS, CDR2 SASEGT. The V and J ends lost 2 bases and 13 bases respectively, with 24 bases between them. The CDR3 loop spans 16 amino acids. For the CDR3, the DNA is TGTGCCAGCAGTGAAATTCGGTACGGCCCCCTCCAGACCCAGTTCTTC. Residues: CASSEIRYGPLQTQFF.

The V call is TRBV7-3, the J call TRBJ2-5; D unresolved. The length of the CDR3 is 15 residues. Between the trimmed V and J ends, which lost 4 bases and 0 bases, there was a span of 12 bases. CDR1 is SGHTA, CDR2 FQGTGA, per germline. The CDR3 loop reads CASSSTLSDQETQYF. The CDR3 DNA is TGTGCCAGCAGCTCTACTCTCAGCGACCAAGAGACCCAGTACTTC.

This clonotype was seen a few times. V is TRBV7-6 and J is TRBJ2-3, with a possible D match to TRBD2 (6 bases). CDR3 length: 18 amino acids. Germline V gives CDR1 SGHVS, CDR2 FNYEAQ. V lost 5 bases, J lost 10 bases, and 31 bases lay in between. The CDR3 region has the DNA TGTGCCAGCAGCCTCCTCAGCTTAGGGTCCCTGGGCGGGGTTTCGCAGTATTTT. Its translation is CASSLLSLGSLGGVSQYF.